The 5 T cell receptor beta chains reported below all come from one sample, sequenced in a study of T cells in Graves' hyperthyroidism and ophthalmopathy. RNA transcripts provided the source from which TCR beta CDR3 regions were amplified. First-round RT-PCR of the TCR CDR3 relied on the HTBI primer set. TCRdb called the multiplex PCR reads again in MiXCR, with one record for every CDR3 protein. The repertoire holds roughly 640,000 distinct CDR3 sequences, with about a sixth as singletons. Sequenced sample: blood. The receptors come from a woman aged 40 to 50 with Graves' ophthalmopathy.

The gene calls are TRBV5-1 and TRBJ2-5; the D is unclear. Germline V lookup: CDR1 SGHRS, CDR2 YFSETQ. The CDR3 consists of 13 residues. V shed 2 bases and J shed 5 bases, with 10 bases lying between them. CDR3 in DNA: TGCGCCAGCAGCTTAGTAGACCGGGAGACCCAGTACTTC. Translating it yields CASSLVDRETQYF.

At least ten counts were recorded for this clonotype. The chain is built from TRBV3-1 and TRBJ2-3; D uncertain. The CDR3 extends over 15 amino acids. The germline V gene has CDR1 LGHDT and CDR2 YNNKEL (reference sequence). The V gene lost 4 bases and the J gene lost 2 bases, with 13 bases spanning the gap. For the CDR3, the DNA is TGTGCCAGCAGCCCCGAGGCGCGAGACACAGATACGCAGTATTTT. Protein product: CASSPEARDTDTQYF.

This clonotype was detected many times. This chain links TRBV6-1 with TRBJ2-6, with D uncertain. The CDR3 consists of 17 residues. Per germline, CDR1 MNHNS and CDR2 SASEGT. The germline V and J ends were trimmed by 7 bases and 0 bases, with 16 bases remaining between them. The CDR3 here is CASTPEATHSGANVLTF. CDR3 sequence (DNA): TGTGCCAGCACCCCCGAGGCCACCCACTCTGGGGCCAACGTCCTGACTTTC.

Regarding this clonotype: Just one base apart from a much larger clone, this may be a read error. The rearrangement links TRBV2 to TRBJ2-2; D is unclear. The CDR3 is 13 amino acids. Deletions cut 5 bases from V and 6 bases from J, with 10 bases between. From germline, CDR1 is SNHLY and CDR2 FYNNEI. CDR3 sequence reads: CASSNTDSGELFF. The DNA for the CDR3 is TGTGCCAGCAGTAATACCGATTCCGGGGAGCTGTTTTTT. Full variable domain (outside the CDR3, taken from reference TRBV2 and TRBJ2-2): EPEVTQTPSHQVTQMGQEVILRCVPISNHLYFYWYRQILGQKVEFLVSFYNNEISEKSEIFDDQFSVERPDGSNFTLKIRSTKLEDSAMYFCASSNTDSGELFFGEGSRLTVL.

This clonotype has just a few counts. The chain uses TRBV29-1 and TRBJ2-2, with D uncertain. CDR1 is SQVTM, CDR2 ANQGSEA, per germline. Trimming removed 4 bases at V and 6 bases at J, with 9 bases between. CDR3 size: 12 residues. The CDR3 DNA is TGCAGCGTTGGGGATGGGGCCGGGGAGCTGTTTTTT. It yields the protein CSVGDGAGELFF.